This passage covers 29 T cell receptor beta chains from one sample sequenced in a study of blood T cell repertoires in COVID-19. Sequencing used immunoSEQ multiplex PCR; TCRdb keeps in-frame clones, though not all of them. The sample has about 300,000 clones, 85% seen once. The source material was peripheral blood. The source is a human donor in a cohort sampled during active COVID-19.

The chain employs TRBV7-2 and TRBJ2-3; D not certain. CDR3 size: 12 residues. The germline V gene encodes CDR1 SGHTA and CDR2 FQGNSA. Trimming removed 2 bases from V and 2 bases from J, with 2 bases in between. The CDR3 loop is CASSLLTDTQYF. In DNA form, the CDR3 reads TGTGCCAGCAGCTTACTCACAGATACGCAGTATTTT. Looking up the rest from reference TRBV7-2 and TRBJ2-3 gives the full variable domain: GAGVSQSPSNKVTEKGKDVELRCDPISGHTALYWYRQSLGQGLEFLIYFQGNSAPDKSGLPSDRFSAERTGGSVSTLTIQRTQQEDSAVYLCASSLLTDTQYFGPGTRLTVL.

The CDR3 is CASSRWSGAKDSPLHF. The CDR3 DNA reads TGTGCCAGCAGTCGGTGGTCAGGGGCTAAAGATTCACCCCTCCACTTT. This chain uses TRBV2 with TRBJ1-6; the D gene is possibly TRBD1 (6 bases). V lost 5 bases and J lost 8, with 19 bases in between. Germline V lookup: CDR1 SNHLY, CDR2 FYNNEI. This CDR3 contains 16 residues. The full variable domain, completed using reference TRBV2 and TRBJ1-6, is EPEVTQTPSHQVTQMGQEVILRCVPISNHLYFYWYRQILGQKVEFLVSFYNNEISEKSEIFDDQFSVERPDGSNFTLKIRSTKLEDSAMYFCASSRWSGAKDSPLHFGNGTRLTVT.

V usage is TRBV30 and J usage is TRBJ2-5; 13 positions agree with TRBD2. Germline trimming cut 7 bases from V and 5 bases from J; bases unmatched to any gene: 7. Germline CDR1 and CDR2: GTSNPN and SVGIG (reference sequence). The CDR3 contains 14 residues. Here the CDR3 reads CASRLAGGRETQYF. In nucleotides, the CDR3 is TGTGCCTCCAGACTAGCGGGAGGCCGGGAGACCCAGTACTTC.

The chain has TRBV20-1 and TRBJ2-1; the D gene is possibly TRBD2 (7 bases). Between the trimmed V and J ends, which lost 3 bases and 6 bases, there was a span of 12 bases. The CDR3 is 13 amino acids. The V gene's germline CDR1 is DFQATT and CDR2 SNEGSKA (reference sequence). CDR3 in DNA: TGCAGTGCTAGTTGGGGGGGCTTCAATGAGCAGTTCTTC. It codes for CSASWGGFNEQFF.

The CDR3 region is CATGQASTDTQYF. For the CDR3, the DNA is TGTGCCACCGGACAGGCTAGCACAGATACGCAGTATTTT. V usage is TRBV24-1 and J usage is TRBJ2-3; 7 nucleotides match TRBD1. There are 13 residues in the CDR3. CDR1 and CDR2 from the germline V gene are KGHDR and SFDVKD. The J segment lost 0 bases and the V segment lost 9 bases, leaving 2 bases of the junction unmatched.

This clone was detected many times. The chain employs TRBV7-2 and TRBJ1-6, with D perhaps TRBD1 (6 bases). V lost 5 bases to trimming and J lost 8 bases, with 16 bases between them. The CDR3 sequence is 15 residues long. Germline V gene data show CDR1 as SGHTA and CDR2 as FQGNSA. The CDR3 nucleotides are TGTGCCAGCAGCCCCTCCACAGGGCAAGATTCACCCCTCCACTTT. Translating it yields CASSPSTGQDSPLHF.

This chain links TRBV5-1 with TRBJ1-1, with no clear D. Trimming stripped 4 bases from V and 5 bases from J, with 12 bases between. In germline, CDR1 is SGHRS, CDR2 YFSETQ. The CDR3 sequence is 13 residues long. This CDR3 reads CASSPPRGTEAFF. CDR3 in DNA: TGCGCCAGCAGCCCCCCCCGAGGGACTGAAGCTTTCTTT.

DNA for the CDR3: TGTGCCAGCTCACTCTCTAGCATTGAGGACATTCAGTACTTC. This translates into CASSLSSIEDIQYF. The V and J genes are TRBV18 and TRBJ2-4, with D possibly being TRBD2 (5 bases). Per the germline V gene, CDR1 is KGHSH and CDR2 is LQKENI. V lost 4 bases and J 8 bases, leaving 15 bases between the germline ends. The CDR3 has 14 amino acids.

The chain joins TRBV30 to TRBJ1-1; tentatively, D is TRBD1 (5 bases). The length of the CDR3 is 16 residues. The germline V gene encodes CDR1 GTSNPN and CDR2 SVGIG (reference sequence). V was clipped by 4 bases and J by 0 bases, with 18 bases between them. CDR3 sequence reads: CAWKGRQGPMNTEAFF. CDR3 DNA: TGTGCCTGGAAGGGCCGCCAGGGCCCCATGAACACTGAAGCTTTCTTT.

This sequence joins TRBV19 and TRBJ2-3; TRBD2 matches 10 bases. Germline V gene sequence: CDR1 LNHDA, CDR2 SQIVND (reference sequence). CDR3 length equals 17 residues. With V trimmed by 4 bases and J by 1 base, 8 bases remained unmatched. The CDR3 spells CASSKREGGSGTDTQYF. Here the CDR3 DNA reads TGTGCCAGTAGTAAGCGGGAGGGGGGTTCAGGCACAGATACGCAGTATTTT.

The rearrangement uses TRBV7-6 and TRBJ2-1; TRBD1 matches 11 bases. Germline CDR1 reads SGHVS; CDR2 reads FNYEAQ. V lost 5 bases to trimming and J lost 7 bases; unmatched junction nucleotides: 13. The CDR3 runs 17 residues. The CDR3 here is CASSLTLPGTGGNEQFF. CDR3 nucleotides: TGTGCCAGCAGCCTAACCTTACCCGGGACAGGGGGAAATGAGCAGTTCTTC.

The chain has TRBV24-1 and TRBJ2-1, with 13 bases identical to TRBD2. Germline assignment: CDR1 KGHDR and CDR2 SFDVKD. Germline trimming cut 8 bases from V and 7 bases from J; bases unmatched to any gene: 1. This CDR3 contains 13 residues. CDR3: CATMGLAGNEQFF. In DNA, the CDR3 is TGTGCCACCATGGGACTAGCGGGGAATGAGCAGTTCTTC.

The table lists this clone with many counts. V is TRBV10-1 and J is TRBJ2-5, with a tentative D call TRBD1 (5 bases). CDR3 size: 14 residues. In germline, CDR1 is WNHNN, CDR2 SYGVQD (reference sequence). V was clipped by 6 bases and J by 2 bases, with 13 bases between them. CDR3 loop: CASRFIRAQETQYF. The DNA of the CDR3 is TGCGCCAGCAGGTTCATCAGGGCACAAGAGACCCAGTACTTC.

The chain carries TRBV16 and TRBJ2-2; D remains ambiguous. The CDR3 has 15 amino acids. Between the trimmed V and J ends, which lost 0 bases and 2 bases, there was a span of 7 bases. Germline-derived CDR1 and CDR2 are KGHSY and FQNENV. For the CDR3, the DNA is TGTGCCAGCAGCCAATCGGTACTTAACACCGGGGAGCTGTTTTTT. It codes for CASSQSVLNTGELFF.

This clone was observed once. The chain carries TRBV5-1 and TRBJ1-1; 7 bases fit TRBD1. The CDR3 totals 14 residues. The germline gives CDR1 SGHRS, CDR2 YFSETQ. With 0 bases clipped from V and 4 bases from J, the junction kept 3 bases outside the gene matches. The CDR3 DNA sequence: TGCGCCAGCAGCTTGGCGACAGGGCCCACTGAAGCTTTCTTT. Amino acids: CASSLATGPTEAFF.

This clone appeared once. The genes are TRBV7-9 and TRBJ2-3, with 7 bases that match TRBD1. The CDR3 extends over 14 amino acids. Germline trimming cut 5 bases from V and 0 bases from J; bases unmatched to any gene: 2. Germline V gene lookup returns CDR1 SEHNR and CDR2 FQNEAQ (reference sequence). The DNA of the CDR3 is TGTGCCAGCAGCGGGGACAGTAGCACAGATACGCAGTATTTT. It specifies CASSGDSSTDTQYF. Variable domain in full (rest from reference TRBV7-9 and TRBJ2-3): DTGVSQNPRHKITKRGQNVTFRCDPISEHNRLYWYRQTLGQGPEFLTYFQNEAQLEKSRLLSDRFSAERPKGSFSTLEIQRTEQGDSAMYLCASSGDSSTDTQYFGPGTRLTVL.

The V gene is TRBV4-3, the J gene TRBJ1-1; TRBD1 matches 9 bases. J lost 3 bases, V lost 8 bases, and 7 bases had no gene match. The CDR3 is 14 residues long. Germline CDR1 LGHNA, CDR2 YSLEER. The CDR3 reads CASRSGTGYTEAFF. CDR3 in DNA: TGCGCCAGCCGAAGCGGGACAGGGTACACTGAAGCTTTCTTT.

The V call is TRBV12-3 or TRBV12-4, the J call TRBJ1-1, with D hard to call. This CDR3 is 13 amino acids long. The V and J ends lost 7 bases and 2 bases respectively, with 11 bases between them. The chain's CDR3 is CASKQIPNTEAFF. CDR3 sequence (DNA): TGTGCCAGCAAACAAATCCCCAACACTGAAGCTTTCTTT.

The V and J genes are TRBV4-2 and TRBJ1-1; D is uncertain. V dropped 0 bases and J dropped 4 bases, with 15 bases sitting between them. Germline CDR1 LGHNA, CDR2 YNFKEQ. There are 16 residues in the CDR3. The CDR3 here is CASSQDLTRASTEAFF. The CDR3 region has the DNA TGTGCCAGCAGCCAAGATTTGACGAGGGCCAGCACTGAAGCTTTCTTT.

With respect to this clone: Other DNA variants within this sample encode the same CDR3. The rearrangement uses TRBV5-1 and TRBJ1-5; 7 nucleotides agree with TRBD1. CDR3 length: 15 residues. The V segment lost 0 bases and the J segment 4 bases; nucleotides outside the gene matches: 4. Germline V lookup: CDR1 SGHRS, CDR2 YFSETQ. The CDR3 DNA is TGCGCCAGCAGCTTGGTGGGGGACAGAAATCAGCCCCAGCATTTT. Its translation is CASSLVGDRNQPQHF.

This clone occurred once. This chain uses TRBV24-1 with TRBJ2-5; D might be TRBD2 (6 bases). Germline values: CDR1 KGHDR, CDR2 SFDVKD. The germline V and J ends were trimmed by 5 bases and 4 bases, with 7 bases remaining between them. This CDR3 is built from 12 residues. The CDR3 DNA reads as TGTGCCACCAGTGTGGGGGGAGAGACCCAGTACTTC. It codes for CATSVGGETQYF.

This chain joins TRBV14 and TRBJ2-1; 13 bases align to TRBD2. Losses at the gene ends were 4 bases for V and 9 bases for J; bases not matched to a gene: 15. CDR1 is SGHDN, CDR2 FVKESK, per germline. This CDR3 has 18 residues. As DNA, the CDR3 is TGTGCCAGCAGCCTTCCATACCTCGGGACTAGCGGGAAGAGTGAGCAGTTCTTC. Translated, it gives CASSLPYLGTSGKSEQFF.

The J gene is TRBJ1-6, the V gene TRBV2, with 9 bases aligning to TRBD1. Germline V gene lookup returns CDR1 SNHLY and CDR2 FYNNEI. V trimming: 6 bases; J trimming: 10 bases; junction bases outside the gene matches: 7. The CDR3 totals 14 residues. The CDR3 coding sequence is TGTGCCAGCAGCTGGGACAGGGCAGGCTCACCCCTCCACTTT. It encodes CASSWDRAGSPLHF. The whole variable domain, filled in from reference TRBV2 and TRBJ1-6, reads EPEVTQTPSHQVTQMGQEVILRCVPISNHLYFYWYRQILGQKVEFLVSFYNNEISEKSEIFDDQFSVERPDGSNFTLKIRSTKLEDSAMYFCASSWDRAGSPLHFGNGTRLTVT.

This sequence joins TRBV7-2 and TRBJ2-3; a possible D gene is TRBD1 (6 bases). This CDR3 is 15 amino acids long. The V gene lost 5 bases and the J gene lost 6 bases, with 18 bases spanning the gap. CDR1 is SGHTA, CDR2 FQGNSA, per germline. The CDR3 region is CASSPPNRDPDTQYF. CDR3 coding DNA: TGTGCCAGCAGCCCGCCAAACAGGGACCCCGATACGCAGTATTTT.

This rearrangement joins TRBV28 to TRBJ2-7, with 10 bases aligning to TRBD1. From germline, CDR1 is MDHEN and CDR2 SYDVKM. CDR3 size: 15 residues. The J segment lost 4 bases and the V segment lost 1 base, leaving 4 bases of the junction unmatched. CDR3 sequence: CASSLYRTGGYEQYF. The CDR3 region has the DNA TGTGCCAGCAGTTTATATCGGACAGGGGGATACGAGCAGTACTTC.

V is TRBV25-1 and J is TRBJ2-7; D perhaps matches TRBD2 (6 bases). CDR1 is MGHDK and CDR2 is SYGVNS in the germline V gene. V was shortened by 4 bases and J by 0 bases, with 10 bases between the two germline ends. The CDR3 is 14 amino acids. DNA of the CDR3: TGTGCCAGCAGTGCAGTGGGGGGCTCCTACGAGCAGTACTTC. This gives the protein CASSAVGGSYEQYF.

The chain recombines TRBV19 with TRBJ2-2; D might be TRBD1 (6 bases). CDR3 length: 14 residues. Germline CDR1 is LNHDA and CDR2 is SQIVND (reference sequence). V lost 6 bases, J lost 6 bases, and 14 bases lay in between. The CDR3 sequence: CASSVTGFAGELFF. The CDR3 DNA reads TGTGCCAGTAGCGTGACAGGCTTCGCCGGGGAGCTGTTTTTT. Supplemented by reference TRBV19 and TRBJ2-2, the full variable domain reads DGGITQSPKYLFRKEGQNVTLSCEQNLNHDAMYWYRQDPGQGLRLIYYSQIVNDFQKGDIAEGYSVSREKKESFPLTVTSAQKNPTAFYLCASSVTGFAGELFFGEGSRLTVL.

This clone was counted once. CDR3 in DNA: TGTGCCAGCGGGTGGGGCGCCGCTAGCTCCTACGAGCAGTACTTC. Protein sequence: CASGWGAASSYEQYF. The V and J genes are TRBV27 and TRBJ2-7; the D gene is possibly TRBD1 (5 bases). The germline gives CDR1 MNHEY, CDR2 SMNVEV (reference sequence). The CDR3 is 15 amino acids. V was trimmed by 8 bases and J by 0 bases, leaving 17 bases between them.

J is TRBJ1-1 and V is TRBV28, with TRBD1 matching 7 bases. CDR3 size: 14 residues. Germline assignment: CDR1 MDHEN and CDR2 SYDVKM. Losses at the gene ends were 1 base for V and 10 bases for J; bases not matched to a gene: 9. The DNA for the CDR3 is TGTGCCAGCAGTTTATTCGGTCAGGGGGTTACAGCTTTCTTT. Amino acids: CASSLFGQGVTAFF.